The 10 T cell receptor beta chains in this list originate from one sample, sequenced in a study of blood T cell repertoires in COVID-19. Profiled with immunoSEQ multiplex PCR; TCRdb holds only in-frame clones, not every one. The sample contains 250,000 to 350,000 clones, 75% to 90% of which appear only once. Sequenced material: peripheral blood. These TCRs come from a woman aged 60-75 years with acute or convalescent COVID-19.

CDR3 region: CASSVVQATDGYTF. As DNA, the CDR3 is TGTGCCAGCAGCGTCGTACAGGCGACCGATGGCTACACCTTC. This chain uses TRBV9 with TRBJ1-2; D may be TRBD1 (5 bases). CDR1 and CDR2 from the germline V gene are SGDLS and YYNGEE. The CDR3 extends over 14 amino acids. Trimming cost V 2 bases and J 6 bases, with 14 bases left between them.

The chain uses TRBV6-2 or TRBV6-3 and TRBJ1-1; D is unresolved. CDR1 and CDR2 from the germline V gene are MNHEY and SVGEGT. The CDR3 totals 17 residues. V gave up 7 bases and J gave up 4 bases, with 25 bases separating them. This chain's CDR3 is CASNPSGGLLLPTEAFF. The CDR3 nucleotides are TGTGCCAGCAACCCTTCCGGAGGCCTATTACTCCCCACTGAAGCTTTCTTT.

This clone was detected once. J is TRBJ2-5 and V is TRBV9; tentatively, D is TRBD1 (5 bases). The CDR3 has 17 amino acids. The germline V and J ends were trimmed by 0 bases and 1 base, with 16 bases remaining between them. Germline loops: CDR1 SGDLS, CDR2 YYNGEE. CDR3 bases: TGTGCCAGCAGCGTAGATTCAGGGAATAACTTCCAAGAGACCCAGTACTTC. Its protein product is CASSVDSGNNFQETQYF.

V usage is TRBV29-1 and J usage is TRBJ1-6; D gene unclear. V lost 4 bases to trimming and J lost 5 bases, with 15 bases between them. This CDR3 contains 15 residues. CDR1 SQVTM and CDR2 ANQGSEA come from the germline V gene. The CDR3 nucleotides are TGCAGCGTTGTGAGCCCCGGTGTAGATAATTCACCCCTCCACTTT. Encoded protein: CSVVSPGVDNSPLHF.

This rearrangement joins TRBV19 to TRBJ2-1; TRBD2 matches 8 bases. Germline V gives CDR1 LNHDA, CDR2 SQIVND (reference sequence). Trimming cost V 5 bases and J 10 bases; bases outside gene matches: 1. CDR3 length: 11 residues. CDR3 coding DNA: TGTGCCAGTAGTCGGGGGGGCGAGCAGTTCTTC. Encoded protein: CASSRGGEQFF.

The chain carries TRBV7-2 and TRBJ2-3; TRBD2 agrees at 9 bases. Germline trimming cut 1 base from V and 7 bases from J; bases unmatched to any gene: 9. This CDR3 region has 16 residues. The V gene's germline CDR1 is SGHTA and CDR2 FQGNSA. The CDR3 bases are TGTGCCAGCAGCTTAGTCTGGCGGGGGGGCCGAAATACGCAGTATTTT. It yields the protein CASSLVWRGGRNTQYF. The entire variable domain, with the rest obtained from reference TRBV7-2 and TRBJ2-3, is as follows: GAGVSQSPSNKVTEKGKDVELRCDPISGHTALYWYRQSLGQGLEFLIYFQGNSAPDKSGLPSDRFSAERTGGSVSTLTIQRTQQEDSAVYLCASSLVWRGGRNTQYFGPGTRLTVL.

V is TRBV28 and J is TRBJ1-5, with D tentatively TRBD1 (5 bases). V was cut by 1 base and J by 6 bases, with 19 bases left in between. There are 17 residues in the CDR3. Germline CDR1 and CDR2: MDHEN and SYDVKM. The CDR3 here is CASSLLLVGGLGQPQHF. CDR3 DNA sequence: TGTGCCAGCAGTTTATTGTTGGTCGGGGGTCTAGGTCAGCCCCAGCATTTT. The complete variable domain, with remaining parts taken from reference TRBV28 and TRBJ1-5, reads DVKVTQSSRYLVKRTGEKVFLECVQDMDHENMFWYRQDPGLGLRLIYFSYDVKMKEKGDIPEGYSVSREKKERFSLILESASTNQTSMYLCASSLLLVGGLGQPQHFGDGTRLSIL.

The V and J genes are TRBV6-6 and TRBJ1-1; maybe TRBD1 (6 bases). The length of the CDR3 is 15 residues. The V gene's germline CDR1 is MNHNY and CDR2 SVGAGI (reference sequence). Trimming left V 5 bases short and J 1 base short, with 14 bases between. The DNA for the CDR3 is TGTGCCAGCAGTAGGGGGGGCACCCCGAACACTGAAGCTTTCTTT. Its translation: CASSRGGTPNTEAFF.

This clone is a singleton in its sample. This chain uses TRBV28 with TRBJ1-2, with 7 nucleotides matching TRBD1. Germline V gene lookup returns CDR1 MDHEN and CDR2 SYDVKM. J gave up 1 base and V 4 bases, and 3 bases lay outside the gene matches. The CDR3 runs to 14 residues. The CDR3, as DNA: TGTGCCAGCAGTTACGGGGACAGTAACTATGGCTACACCTTC. It is translated as CASSYGDSNYGYTF.

The chain recombines TRBV28 with TRBJ2-5, with D maybe TRBD2 (6 bases). CDR1 and CDR2 from the germline V gene are MDHEN and SYDVKM. Trimming removed 0 bases from V and 4 bases from J, with 12 bases in between. This CDR3 has 15 residues. The CDR3 spells CASSLWQGGAETQYF. DNA of the CDR3: TGTGCCAGCAGTTTATGGCAGGGCGGGGCAGAGACCCAGTACTTC.